Following are 24 T cell receptor beta chains from one sample sequenced in a study of regulatory T cells in long-lasting Graves disease. Time point described: newly diagnosed GD, antithyroid drugs for less than 3 months. PBMCs were the source of the RNA used for TCR sequencing. HTBI primers from iRepertoire and Arm-PCR of CDR3 regions yielded the TCR beta libraries. A single record per CDR3 protein comes from TCRdb applying MiXCR to the multiplex PCR reads. The sample has some 250,000 distinct CDR3 sequences; around 21% are singletons. The material sequenced was peripheral blood mononuclear cells (PBMCs), taken at new diagnosis, from a patient treated with antithyroid drugs. The receptors derive from a female donor with Graves disease.

In this sample, this clonotype turned up many times. The rearrangement links TRBV18 to TRBJ1-1; 9 nucleotides agree with TRBD1. The CDR3 length is 14 residues. CDR1 and CDR2 from the germline V gene are KGHSH and LQKENI. V gave up 3 bases and J gave up 6 bases; unmatched junction bases: 5. In nucleotides, the CDR3 is TGTGCCAGCTCACCGACGGGGACAGGGCCTGAAGCTTTCTTT. It codes for CASSPTGTGPEAFF.

The chain recombines TRBV9 with TRBJ1-2, with D possibly being TRBD1 (6 bases). The CDR3 is 13 residues long. The germline V gene encodes CDR1 SGDLS and CDR2 YYNGEE. V was clipped by 4 bases and J by 8 bases, with 15 bases between them. CDR3 loop: CASSYQGSGGYTF. The DNA for the CDR3 is TGTGCCAGCAGCTACCAGGGGTCGGGAGGCTACACCTTC.

The chain recombines TRBV28 with TRBJ2-5; 8 bases fit TRBD2. After removal of 6 bases from V and 5 bases from J, the junction contained 11 bases not matched to a gene. Germline lookup yields CDR1 MDHEN and CDR2 SYDVKM. The CDR3 runs to 15 residues. In nucleotides, the CDR3 is TGTGCCAGCAGACCGGGGGGGAGGCGGGGTGAGACCCAGTACTTC. The encoded protein is CASRPGGRRGETQYF.

The J gene is TRBJ2-1, the V gene TRBV9; D unresolved. Germline CDR1 and CDR2: SGDLS and YYNGEE. The CDR3 has 12 residues. Trimming removed 4 bases at V and 9 bases at J, with 11 bases between. The CDR3 DNA reads TGTGCCAGCAGCCCTATTTACGGTGAGCAGTTCTTC. Translating it yields CASSPIYGEQFF.

This clonotype was counted at least ten times. The V and J genes are TRBV10-3 and TRBJ2-1; D assignment may be TRBD1 or TRBD2 (5 bases each). Trimming removed 5 bases from V and 10 bases from J, with 21 bases in between. This CDR3 has 15 residues. Germline CDR1 ENHRY, CDR2 SYGVKD. In nucleotides, the CDR3 is TGTGCCATCAGTTCGACAGCCGGGACCCCGGGGGAGCAGTTCTTC. Its translation: CAISSTAGTPGEQFF.

This clonotype appeared many times. This rearrangement joins TRBV6-2 or TRBV6-3 to TRBJ2-7; 8 bases line up with TRBD2. The CDR3 totals 17 residues. V lost 2 bases, J lost 4 bases, and 13 bases stayed unmatched. Germline lookup yields CDR1 MNHEY and CDR2 SVGEGT. This CDR3 is CASSYVGAGTRGYEQYF. The CDR3 DNA reads TGTGCCAGCAGTTACGTGGGAGCCGGGACTAGAGGGTACGAGCAGTACTTC.

This clonotype was counted between two and nine times. The rearrangement links TRBV19 to TRBJ1-4; tentatively, D is TRBD1 (5 bases). The V end lost 4 bases, the J end lost 0 bases, and 9 bases lay between the germline ends. The CDR3 is 15 residues long. In germline, CDR1 is LNHDA, CDR2 SQIVND (reference sequence). The CDR3 DNA follows: TGTGCCAGTAGTACCACGACAGCAACTAATGAAAAACTGTTTTTT. Its protein product is CASSTTTATNEKLFF.

The genes are TRBV9 and TRBJ2-1; TRBD2 might be the D (5 bases). The CDR3 is 12 amino acids. Germline assignment: CDR1 SGDLS and CDR2 YYNGEE. Trimming left V 4 bases short and J 10 bases short, with 12 bases between. CDR3 region: CASSFIGGEQFF. For the CDR3, the DNA is TGTGCCAGCAGCTTTATCGGAGGAGAGCAGTTCTTC.

This clonotype was picked up a small number of times. This chain connects TRBV27 to TRBJ2-1; 8 bases are a match to TRBD2. Germline CDR1 MNHEY, CDR2 SMNVEV (reference sequence). CDR3 length: 15 amino acids. Trimming took 2 bases from V and 8 from J; bases not matched to a gene: 8. The CDR3 bases are TGTGCCAGCAGTTTAGTAGGGCGGGGGGCCGATGAGCAGTTCTTC. Translation gives CASSLVGRGADEQFF.

This clonotype was recorded at least ten times. The chain carries TRBV27 and TRBJ2-7, with 7 nucleotides matching TRBD1. In germline, CDR1 is MNHEY, CDR2 SMNVEV (reference sequence). The V segment lost 6 bases and the J segment 1 base; nucleotides outside the gene matches: 9. This CDR3 has 15 amino acids. The CDR3 loop is CASRPMDRYSYEQYF. Written as DNA, the CDR3 is TGTGCCAGCAGACCTATGGACAGGTATTCCTACGAGCAGTACTTC.

This clonotype was found a few times. V usage is TRBV5-6 and J usage is TRBJ1-6, with D uncertain. CDR3 length: 17 amino acids. Trimming removed 3 bases from V and 0 bases from J, with 13 bases in between. Germline V CDR1 and CDR2: SGHDT, YYEEEE. This CDR3 is CASSYTMESSYNSPLHF. The CDR3 nucleotides are TGTGCCAGCAGCTATACTATGGAGAGCTCCTATAATTCACCCCTCCACTTT.

This clonotype occurred many times. This chain links TRBV20-1 with TRBJ2-2, with TRBD2 as a possible D gene (5 bases). The CDR3 length is 16 residues. Between the trimmed V and J ends, which lost 6 bases and 1 base, there was a span of 18 bases. Germline V gene sequence: CDR1 DFQATT, CDR2 SNEGSKA (reference sequence). Here the CDR3 DNA reads TGCAGTGCGGAACCGGGGTGGAACAGGAACACCGGGGAGCTGTTTTTT. This encodes CSAEPGWNRNTGELFF.

Notes on this clonotype: A much bigger clone sits one base away, suggesting this may be a read error. V gene TRBV6-1 combines with J gene TRBJ2-5, with unresolved D. CDR3 length: 16 amino acids. Germline values: CDR1 MNHNS, CDR2 SASEGT. CDR3 residues: CASSSLGMSSQEAQYF. The CDR3 DNA reads TGTGCCAGCTCTTCTTTGGGCATGAGCAGTCAAGAGGCCCAGTACTTC.

With regard to this clonotype: One base away lies a much larger clone, so this may be a sequencing read error. The chain joins TRBV18 to TRBJ1-2; D is unresolved. Germline V lookup: CDR1 KGHSH, CDR2 LQKENI. This CDR3 spans 15 amino acids. This chain's CDR3 is CVSSPFNEKSYGYTF. CDR3 in DNA: TGTGTCAGCTCACCCTTCAACGAAAAGAGCTATGGCTACACCTTC.

This clonotype was seen ten or more times. The V and J genes are TRBV12-3 or TRBV12-4 and TRBJ2-1; 9 bases line up with TRBD1. J was trimmed by 7 bases and V by 3 bases; bases with no gene match: 7. This CDR3 has 15 residues. This CDR3 is CASSFGDRAWNEQFF. For the CDR3, the DNA is TGTGCCAGCAGTTTCGGGGACAGGGCTTGGAATGAGCAGTTCTTC.

This clonotype was seen a single time. This rearrangement joins TRBV20-1 to TRBJ2-7; 12 bases are shared with TRBD1. Germline values: CDR1 DFQATT, CDR2 SNEGSKA (reference sequence). The V segment lost 3 bases and the J segment 5 bases; nucleotides outside the gene matches: 11. The CDR3 length is 16 residues. The CDR3 DNA reads as TGCAGTGCTAGTGAACCGGGACAGGGGGCTCTTGACGAGCAGTACTTC. Encoded protein: CSASEPGQGALDEQYF.

The J gene is TRBJ2-2, the V gene TRBV10-3, with 8 bases aligning to TRBD2. The CDR3 is 19 residues long. V dropped 2 bases and J dropped 6; count of bases not matched to a gene: 17. Germline CDR1 reads ENHRY; CDR2 reads SYGVKD. This CDR3 is CAISERVSGGSIVAGELFF. The CDR3 DNA is TGTGCCATCAGTGAGAGAGTATCGGGGGGGTCGATTGTCGCCGGGGAGCTGTTTTTT.

This clonotype appeared many times. J is TRBJ2-7 and V is TRBV11-2; tentative D call: TRBD2 (7 bases). CDR3 length equals 15 residues. V was shortened by 8 bases and J by 2 bases, with 19 bases between the two germline ends. The germline V gene encodes CDR1 SGHAT and CDR2 FQNNGV. The CDR3 nucleotides are TGTGCCAGCCTAATACAGCGGGACACGACCTACGAGCAGTACTTC. It translates to CASLIQRDTTYEQYF.

This clonotype was seen repeatedly, ten times or more. The chain couples TRBV20-1 to TRBJ1-1; tentative D call: TRBD1 (5 bases). CDR3 length equals 12 residues. V lost 5 bases to trimming and J lost 2 bases, with 9 bases between them. CDR1 DFQATT and CDR2 SNEGSKA come from the germline V gene (reference sequence). The CDR3 sequence: CSAGTDNTEAFF. The CDR3 DNA reads as TGCAGTGCTGGGACGGATAACACTGAAGCTTTCTTT.

This clonotype was seen repeatedly, ten times or more. The rearrangement links TRBV10-3 to TRBJ2-2, with a tentative D call TRBD2 (5 bases). Germline V lookup: CDR1 ENHRY, CDR2 SYGVKD. The CDR3 consists of 12 residues. V was shortened by 8 bases and J by 1 base, with 5 bases between the two germline ends. The CDR3 region has the DNA TGTGCCATCGGAGGGAACACCGGGGAGCTGTTTTTT. This translates into CAIGGNTGELFF.

This clonotype was seen ten or more times. The rearrangement links TRBV28 to TRBJ2-7; D not resolved. CDR1 and CDR2 (germline): MDHEN, SYDVKM. With 6 bases removed from V and 6 bases from J, the gap between germline ends came to 12 bases. The CDR3 is 12 residues long. Here the CDR3 reads CASSQILGEQYF. In nucleotides, the CDR3 is TGTGCCAGCAGCCAGATCTTAGGCGAGCAGTACTTC.

The rearrangement uses TRBV9 and TRBJ2-7; possibly TRBD2 for D (5 bases). The germline CDR1 and CDR2 sequences are SGDLS and YYNGEE. The CDR3 is 13 residues long. V was pared by 3 bases and J by 7 bases, with 14 bases between. The CDR3 DNA reads TGTGCCAGCAGCGATCCCCCGGGGAGAGAGCAGTACTTC. Translated: CASSDPPGREQYF. Full variable domain (missing parts from reference TRBV9 and TRBJ2-7): DSGVTQTPKHLITATGQRVTLRCSPRSGDLSVYWYQQSLDQGLQFLIQYYNGEERAKGNILERFSAQQFPDLHSELNLSSLELGDSALYFCASSDPPGREQYFGPGTRLTVT.

The chain joins TRBV18 to TRBJ2-1, with TRBD1 matching 11 bases. The CDR3 length is 16 residues. From germline, CDR1 is KGHSH and CDR2 LQKENI. The V and J ends lost 3 bases and 2 bases, in that order; junction bases with no gene match: 3. The CDR3 bases are TGTGCCAGCTCACCTAGGGACAGGGGGGCCTACAATGAGCAGTTCTTC. The encoded protein is CASSPRDRGAYNEQFF.

This clonotype was counted ten times or more. The J gene is TRBJ2-3, the V gene TRBV20-1, with TRBD2 matching 8 bases. The CDR3 sequence is 14 residues long. Germline CDR1 reads DFQATT; CDR2 reads SNEGSKA (reference sequence). J lost 2 bases, V lost 3 bases, and 4 bases had no gene match. The CDR3 nucleotides are TGCAGTGCTAGCTCTAGCGGGTACACAGATACGCAGTATTTT. Translated: CSASSSGYTDTQYF.